This TCR beta chain originates from a study of CD8+CD57+ T cells in acquired aplastic anemia. At the level of the study: Quantities of DNA derived from sorted CD4+ and CD8+ cells averaged approximately 3.5 ug. Points from the study as a whole: Some 31 CD8+ CDR3 sequences were shared between patients and controls.

Germline-derived CDR1 and CDR2 are DFQATT and SNEGSKA (reference sequence). The ends lost 5 bases at V and 7 bases at J; junction bases unmatched: 9. The CDR3 extends over 14 amino acids. CD8+CD57+ cell expansion, shown by flow cytometry, had occurred in the patients selected for sequencing. All patients had severe acquired aplastic anemia. Patients had not yet gotten any therapy when their blood was taken for sampling. Note on this clonotype: Antigen unknown.

Profiling of TCR beta VDJ combinations and CDR3 sequences used genomic DNA as template. TCRdb recomputed calls from the reads with MiXCR, one row per CDR3 protein. The repertoire has approximately 98,000 distinct CDR3 sequences, 55% to 80% of them found once; the top ten carry 65%. Source material: sorted CD4+, CD8+, or CD8+CD57+ T cells (not recorded which) from PBMCs. This sequence was found in a human donor with aplastic anemia. The gene calls are TRBV20-1 and TRBJ2-1; 9 positions match TRBD1. The CDR3 bases are TGCAGTGCTTCCACAGGGGGCGCGGGGAATGAGCAGTTCTTC. It yields the protein CSASTGGAGNEQFF.